The 23 T cell receptor beta chains reported below all come from one sample, sequenced in a study of T-cell reconstitution after alpha-beta-depleted transplantation in children. Unique molecular identifiers were incorporated during preparation of the TCRbeta library. TCRdb analysed the PCR reads with MiXCR anew, one entry per CDR3 protein. The sample has 100,000 or so distinct CDR3 sequences, 20% to 25% seen once. Sequenced material: PBMCs, taken before TCRalphabeta/CD19-depleted stem cell transplant. These receptors all stem from a boy aged 2 to 9 with acute lymphoblastic leukemia, due to receive a stem cell transplant.

V is TRBV5-1 and J is TRBJ2-3, with TRBD2 matching over 7 bases. Losses at the gene ends were 7 bases for V and 2 bases for J; bases not matched to a gene: 10. The germline V gene encodes CDR1 SGHRS and CDR2 YFSETQ. This CDR3 is 15 amino acids long. The CDR3 nucleotides are TGCGCCAGCTTTGAGGGCCTAGCGGTCACAGATACGCAGTATTTT. Its protein is CASFEGLAVTDTQYF.

The V call is TRBV21-1, the J call TRBJ2-3. TRBV21-1 is a documented pseudogene. The CDR3 covers 16 residues. CDR3: CASSKVVGKITDTQYF. In nucleotides, the CDR3 is TGTGCCAGCAGCAAAGTCGTGGGAAAGATAACAGATACGCAGTATTTT.

The chain uses TRBV27 and TRBJ2-5; 7 bases line up with TRBD2. Germline V gives CDR1 MNHEY, CDR2 SMNVEV (reference sequence). J lost 6 bases, V lost 5 bases, and 15 bases had no gene match. The CDR3 covers 16 residues. The CDR3 region is CASSPPLAEGRKTQYF. The CDR3 DNA reads TGTGCCAGCAGTCCACCCCTAGCGGAGGGGCGGAAGACCCAGTACTTC.

The chain recombines TRBV4-1 with TRBJ1-2, with D unclear. Germline V gene lookup returns CDR1 MGHRA and CDR2 YSYEKL. V was cut by 1 base and J by 2 bases, with 8 bases left in between. CDR3 size: 14 residues. The CDR3 protein is CASSQVRANYGYTF. In DNA, the CDR3 is TGCGCCAGCAGCCAAGTTCGAGCGAACTATGGCTACACCTTC.

The CDR3 region is CSGTSGSYEQYF. The CDR3 region has the DNA TGCAGCGGAACTAGCGGGAGCTACGAGCAGTACTTC. The V call is TRBV29-1, the J call TRBJ2-7, with 11 bases aligning to TRBD2. V shed 7 bases, J shed 3 bases, and the junction held 2 bases outside the gene matches. CDR1 is SQVTM, CDR2 ANQGSEA, per germline. The CDR3 is 12 residues long.

The CDR3 nucleotides read TGCAGTGCTAGCCCGGGGCCGGGGCTAGCAAGGGGGGCCAACGTCCTGACTTTC. This codes for CSASPGPGLARGANVLTF. V gene TRBV20-1 combines with J gene TRBJ2-6; either TRBD1 or TRBD2 may supply D (5 bases each). V lost 3 bases, J lost 4 bases, and 22 bases lay in between. Germline CDR1 DFQATT, CDR2 SNEGSKA (reference sequence). This CDR3 is 18 amino acids long.

The chain carries TRBV11-2 and TRBJ2-3; 11 bases agree with TRBD2. Per the germline V gene, CDR1 is SGHAT and CDR2 is FQNNGV. The CDR3 covers 19 residues. The V gene end was trimmed by 5 bases and the J gene end by 0 bases; junction bases not matched to a gene: 13. The CDR3 loop is CASSLQVAGGTSSTDTQYF. As DNA, the CDR3 is TGTGCCAGCAGCCTTCAAGTAGCGGGAGGGACATCTAGCACAGATACGCAGTATTTT. The full variable domain, in which reference TRBV11-2 and TRBJ2-3 provide the parts outside the CDR3, is EAGVAQSPRYKIIEKRQSVAFWCNPISGHATLYWYQQILGQGPKLLIQFQNNGVVDDSQLPKDRFSAERLKGVDSTLKIQPAKLEDSAVYLCASSLQVAGGTSSTDTQYFGPGTRLTVL.

This clonotype was counted a single time. The chain employs TRBV6-5 and TRBJ2-2; D gene ambiguous. V shed 2 bases and J shed 5 bases, with 9 bases lying between them. The CDR3 extends over 14 amino acids. CDR1 and CDR2 (germline): MNHEY, SVGAGI. The CDR3 DNA reads as TGTGCCAGCAGTTACCTCCGGAGTACCGGGGAGCTGTTTTTT. This translates into CASSYLRSTGELFF.

This clonotype came up many times. This chain connects TRBV10-3 to TRBJ2-3; 9 bases map to TRBD2. Per the germline V gene, CDR1 is ENHRY and CDR2 is SYGVKD. The CDR3 extends over 15 amino acids. The V segment lost 3 bases and the J segment 4 bases; nucleotides outside the gene matches: 5. DNA for the CDR3: TGTGCCATCAGTGACGCGGGAGGGCCTCCAGATACGCAGTATTTT. Its translation is CAISDAGGPPDTQYF.

The V gene is TRBV28, the J gene TRBJ2-5; 10 bases line up with TRBD2. This CDR3 is built from 14 residues. CDR1 is MDHEN, CDR2 SYDVKM, per germline. Losses at the gene ends were 7 bases for V and 7 bases for J; bases not matched to a gene: 9. As DNA, the CDR3 is TGTGCCAGCATTCCCGGGACTAGCGCCCCGACCCAGTACTTC. This sequence encodes CASIPGTSAPTQYF.

This clonotype appeared a few times. The chain is built from TRBV6-6 and TRBJ1-5; perhaps TRBD1 as D (6 bases). The germline V gene encodes CDR1 MNHNY and CDR2 SVGAGI (reference sequence). V shed 5 bases and J shed 7 bases, with 12 bases lying between them. This CDR3 region has 13 residues. The CDR3 loop reads CASSPTGSQPQHF. Written as DNA, the CDR3 is TGTGCCAGCAGTCCAACAGGGAGCCAGCCCCAGCATTTT.

In its sample, this clonotype was seen many times. The V and J genes are TRBV5-1 and TRBJ2-3, with unresolved D. The CDR3 covers 13 residues. The V gene's germline CDR1 is SGHRS and CDR2 YFSETQ. V lost 0 bases, J lost 4 bases, and 6 bases lay in between. CDR3 loop: CASSLDGSDTQYF. Here the CDR3 DNA reads TGCGCCAGCAGCTTGGACGGGTCAGATACGCAGTATTTT. Looking up the rest from reference TRBV5-1 and TRBJ2-3 gives the full variable domain: KAGVTQTPRYLIKTRGQQVTLSCSPISGHRSVSWYQQTPGQGLQFLFEYFSETQRNKGNFPGRFSGRQFSNSRSEMNVSTLELGDSALYLCASSLDGSDTQYFGPGTRLTVL.

The chain has TRBV11-2 and TRBJ1-2; no definite D call. With 3 bases removed from V and 2 bases from J, the gap between germline ends came to 10 bases. The CDR3 is 14 residues long. Per germline, CDR1 SGHAT and CDR2 FQNNGV. The DNA for the CDR3 is TGTGCCAGCAGCTTCTTTGAACGGAACTATGGCTACACCTTC. It encodes CASSFFERNYGYTF.

In its sample, this clonotype was seen a few times. The chain recombines TRBV7-3 with TRBJ1-4; D remains ambiguous. Germline-derived CDR1 and CDR2 are SGHTA and FQGTGA. Deletions cut 1 base from V and 14 bases from J, with 14 bases between. This CDR3 contains 13 residues. The CDR3 nucleotides read TGTGCCAGCAGCTTAAGCTACGGGTCCCGTCTGTTTTTT. It codes for CASSLSYGSRLFF.

In its sample, this clonotype was seen many times. The rearrangement joins TRBV7-9 to TRBJ1-2; D is possibly TRBD1 (5 bases). The length of the CDR3 is 15 residues. The V and J ends lost 4 bases and 2 bases respectively, with 14 bases between them. Per the germline V gene, CDR1 is SEHNR and CDR2 is FQNEAQ (reference sequence). DNA of the CDR3: TGTGCCAGCAGCTCACCTTTGTGGGGGAACTATGGCTACACCTTC. Translating it yields CASSSPLWGNYGYTF.

As for this clonotype: A much larger clone differs from this one at a single base, so this may be a read error. This sequence joins TRBV20-1 and TRBJ2-7; 8 bases line up with TRBD1. This CDR3 region has 16 residues. Looked up from germline, CDR1 is DFQATT and CDR2 is SNEGSKA (reference sequence). The DNA of the CDR3 is TGCGGTGCCCCCCTCTCCGGGACAGGACGCTCCTACGAGCAGTACTTC. This encodes CGAPLSGTGRSYEQYF.

The chain links TRBV6-1 to TRBJ1-1; D perhaps matches TRBD1 (5 bases). The CDR3 is 15 amino acids. V was clipped by 0 bases and J by 5 bases, with 13 bases between them. Germline assignment: CDR1 MNHNS and CDR2 SASEGT. CDR3 sequence reads: CASSEAQGGETEAFF. The CDR3 bases are TGTGCCAGCAGTGAAGCGCAGGGAGGAGAAACTGAAGCTTTCTTT.

In its sample, this clonotype was seen a few times. CDR3 in DNA: TGTGCCAGCAGCCACCTCCGGGCGACAAGGACTAATGAAAAACTGTTTTTT. It encodes CASSHLRATRTNEKLFF. V usage is TRBV28 and J usage is TRBJ1-4; D is ambiguous. The CDR3 length is 17 residues. The V end lost 6 bases, the J end lost 2 bases, and 19 bases lay between the germline ends. Germline CDR1 is MDHEN and CDR2 is SYDVKM.

This clonotype was seen repeatedly, ten times or more. The chain is built from TRBV6-1 and TRBJ2-7; the D gene is possibly TRBD2 (6 bases). The length of the CDR3 is 17 residues. Germline V lookup: CDR1 MNHNS, CDR2 SASEGT. Deletions cut 2 bases from V and 0 bases from J, with 17 bases between. The CDR3 protein is CASSESVRRVLSYEQYF. DNA for the CDR3: TGTGCCAGCAGTGAAAGTGTCCGGAGGGTCCTCTCCTACGAGCAGTACTTC.

This clonotype turned up a few times. The chain employs TRBV12-3 or TRBV12-4 and TRBJ2-4; D gene ambiguous. Between the trimmed V and J ends, which lost 3 bases and 6 bases, there was a span of 6 bases. This CDR3 has 12 amino acids. CDR3 loop: CASSLSGNIQYF. CDR3 DNA: TGTGCCAGCAGTTTGTCGGGAAACATTCAGTACTTC.

This clonotype has more than one count but fewer than ten. The chain joins TRBV12-3 or TRBV12-4 to TRBJ2-2; D is perhaps TRBD1 or TRBD2 (5 bases each). This CDR3 is built from 16 residues. The V end lost 4 bases, the J end lost 0 bases, and 12 bases lay between the germline ends. The CDR3 DNA follows: TGTGCCAGCAGTTCCTTCCGGGGCCCGAACACCGGGGAGCTGTTTTTT. Translated, it gives CASSSFRGPNTGELFF.

This clonotype was observed a few times. This chain uses TRBV5-1 with TRBJ2-7, with 11 bases aligning to TRBD2. This CDR3 region has 16 residues. Germline loops: CDR1 SGHRS, CDR2 YFSETQ. Trimming at V came to 6 bases and at J to 3 bases, leaving 11 bases not matched to a gene. Written as DNA, the CDR3 is TGCGCCAGCACATCCTTTGGGACTAGCGGAGTCTACGAGCAGTACTTC. Protein product: CASTSFGTSGVYEQYF.

This clonotype appeared a few times. This sequence joins TRBV7-2 and TRBJ1-2, with TRBD1 as a possible D gene (6 bases). The CDR3 has 17 residues. Germline CDR1 and CDR2: SGHTA and FQGNSA. V was trimmed by 5 bases and J by 5 bases, leaving 24 bases between them. The CDR3 protein is CASSAFRDTPGGYGYTF. CDR3 nucleotides: TGTGCCAGCAGCGCCTTCCGGGACACCCCTGGAGGATATGGCTACACCTTC.